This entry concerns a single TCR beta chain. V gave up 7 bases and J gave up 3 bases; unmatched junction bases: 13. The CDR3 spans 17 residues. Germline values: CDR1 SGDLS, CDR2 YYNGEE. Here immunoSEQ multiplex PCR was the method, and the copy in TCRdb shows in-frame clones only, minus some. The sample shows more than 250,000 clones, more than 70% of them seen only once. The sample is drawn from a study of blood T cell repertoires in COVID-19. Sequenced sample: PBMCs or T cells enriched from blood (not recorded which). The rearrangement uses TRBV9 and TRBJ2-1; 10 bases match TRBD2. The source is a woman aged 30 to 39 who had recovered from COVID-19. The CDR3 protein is CASAYSGGPADYNEQFF. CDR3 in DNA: TGTGCCAGCGCCTATAGCGGGGGGCCGGCAGACTACAATGAGCAGTTCTTC. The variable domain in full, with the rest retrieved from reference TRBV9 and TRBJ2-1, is DSGVTQTPKHLITATGQRVTLRCSPRSGDLSVYWYQQSLDQGLQFLIQYYNGEERAKGNILERFSAQQFPDLHSELNLSSLELGDSALYFCASAYSGGPADYNEQFFGPGTRLTVL.